Included here is one T cell receptor beta chain sequence, with context. The table came from immunoSEQ multiplex PCR; TCRdb's copy has only in-frame clones and leaves some out. The profile shows about 20,000 clones, about three quarters of them singletons. Germline V gives CDR1 SQVTM, CDR2 ANQGSEA. CDR3 length: 12 residues. The sample comes from a study of STAT5B mutations in CD4+ large granular lymphocyte leukemia. The TCR comes from a human donor in good health. V and J are TRBV29-1 and TRBJ2-5; 7 bases are shared with TRBD2. The specimen sequenced was CD4+ T cells from blood buffy coats. The DNA of the CDR3 is TGCAGTGCCGAGGCGGGGGAAGAGACCCAGTACTTC. This translates into CSAEAGEETQYF. The entire variable domain, with the rest obtained from reference TRBV29-1 and TRBJ2-5, is as follows: SAVISQKPSRDICQRGTSLTIQCQVDSQVTMMFWYRQQPGQSLTLIATANQGSEATYESGFVIDKFPISRPNLTFSTLTVSNMSPEDSSIYLCSAEAGEETQYFGPGTRLLVL.